The present entry profiles one TCR beta chain with its context. Antigen unknown. The source of the sample is a study of cytomegalovirus exposure and HLA in healthy donors. Study-level findings and limits: Later on, analysis showed that most CMV-associated TCR beta chains appeared to be HLA-restricted. Prediction of most subjects' HLA-A and HLA-B alleles by TCR beta sequences was reportedly accurate.

V gave up 7 bases and J gave up 2 bases, with 9 bases separating them. Germline V gene data show CDR1 as SNHLY and CDR2 as FYNNEI. The CDR3 length is 13 residues. 60 Vbeta and 13 Jbeta primers were used in PCR. Data came from immunoSEQ multiplex PCR; TCRdb stores just in-frame clones and leaves some out. The profile shows roughly 200,000 clones, over 65% of them singletons. The sequence came from a man younger than 35 in good health and CMV-seronegative. This rearrangement joins TRBV2 to TRBJ1-3; the D gene is possibly TRBD1 (5 bases). The sample comprised PBMCs. The CDR3 region has the DNA TGTGCCAGCACTTCGGGGGCTGGAAACACCATATATTTT. As protein: CASTSGAGNTIYF.